The 13 T cell receptor beta chains presented below share a single source sample, sequenced in a study of OX40 agonist ivuxolimab in advanced cancers. Assay used: immunoSEQ multiplex PCR; TCRdb lists only in-frame clones, some missing. The sample has over 90,000 clones; approximately 95% are singletons. The specimen was CD4+ or CD8+ T cells sorted from blood, collected in a trial of the OX40 agonist ivuxolimab. These receptors originate from an adult with an advanced solid tumor such as melanoma, head and neck, liver or kidney cancer.

The V and J genes are TRBV9 and TRBJ2-1; TRBD2 is a possible D gene (6 bases). This CDR3 is built from 16 residues. CDR1 is SGDLS, CDR2 YYNGEE, per germline. Trimming pared 0 bases from V and 4 bases from J, leaving 14 bases between. The CDR3 sequence: CASSVVPGTRYNEQFF. CDR3 nucleotides: TGTGCCAGCAGCGTAGTACCCGGGACTCGATACAATGAGCAGTTCTTC.

The J gene is TRBJ2-3, the V gene TRBV18; D perhaps matches TRBD1 (5 bases). Per the germline V gene, CDR1 is KGHSH and CDR2 is LQKENI. With 0 bases removed from V and 1 base from J, the gap between germline ends came to 14 bases. The length of the CDR3 is 17 residues. Written as DNA, the CDR3 is TGTGCCAGCTCACCACCCAAGGGGCTATTCGGCACAGATACGCAGTATTTT. Amino acids: CASSPPKGLFGTDTQYF.

The chain is built from TRBV4-3 and TRBJ2-2, with D unresolved. The CDR3 length is 14 residues. Trimming took 0 bases from V and 7 from J, leaving 9 bases between them. The V gene's germline CDR1 is LGHNA and CDR2 YSLEER. For the CDR3, the DNA is TGCGCCAGCAGCCAAGATAGGCGTGTCGGGGAGCTGTTTTTT. It specifies CASSQDRRVGELFF.

The chain carries TRBV6-5 and TRBJ2-7, with D perhaps matching TRBD2 (6 bases). CDR1 and CDR2 (germline): MNHEY, SVGAGI. The V and J ends lost 7 bases and 7 bases respectively, with 17 bases between them. There are 13 residues in the CDR3. The CDR3 nucleotides are TGTGCCAGCACGGGGGTGGGATTGGGTGAGCAGTACTTC. Translation: CASTGVGLGEQYF.

This clone was seen once. This chain links TRBV2 with TRBJ2-1; 7 bases are shared with TRBD2. The V segment lost 1 base and the J segment 5 bases; nucleotides outside the gene matches: 5. This CDR3 has 15 amino acids. Germline V gene lookup returns CDR1 SNHLY and CDR2 FYNNEI. The CDR3 sequence: CASSEGGRDNNEQFF. CDR3 sequence (DNA): TGTGCCAGCAGTGAAGGGGGGAGGGATAACAATGAGCAGTTCTTC. Drawing the rest from reference TRBV2 and TRBJ2-1, the complete variable domain is EPEVTQTPSHQVTQMGQEVILRCVPISNHLYFYWYRQILGQKVEFLVSFYNNEISEKSEIFDDQFSVERPDGSNFTLKIRSTKLEDSAMYFCASSEGGRDNNEQFFGPGTRLTVL.

The rearrangement links TRBV28 to TRBJ2-1; D is ambiguous. The CDR3 is 11 amino acids. V dropped 3 bases and J dropped 8 bases, with 5 bases sitting between them. Germline values: CDR1 MDHEN, CDR2 SYDVKM. DNA for the CDR3: TGTGCCAGCAGTTTCCCCGATGAGCAGTTCTTC. Its translation is CASSFPDEQFF. Looking up the rest from reference TRBV28 and TRBJ2-1 gives the full variable domain: DVKVTQSSRYLVKRTGEKVFLECVQDMDHENMFWYRQDPGLGLRLIYFSYDVKMKEKGDIPEGYSVSREKKERFSLILESASTNQTSMYLCASSFPDEQFFGPGTRLTVL.

The V call is TRBV6-4, the J call TRBJ2-3; TRBD1 aligns across 9 bases. The germline V gene has CDR1 MRHNA and CDR2 SNTAGT. Losses at the gene ends were 4 bases for V and 4 bases for J; bases not matched to a gene: 6. The CDR3 extends over 15 amino acids. The CDR3: CASSGRDRVPDTQYF. The CDR3 DNA reads TGTGCCAGCAGTGGCCGGGACAGGGTTCCAGATACGCAGTATTTT.

This clone has just one count. The chain employs TRBV6-5 and TRBJ2-5, with 7 bases identical to TRBD1. Germline loops: CDR1 MNHEY, CDR2 SVGAGI. V lost 7 bases to trimming and J lost 5 bases; unmatched junction nucleotides: 7. This CDR3 comprises 13 residues. This CDR3 reads CASKVGRGETQYF. Written as DNA, the CDR3 is TGTGCCAGCAAAGTGGGCAGGGGGGAGACCCAGTACTTC.

The J gene is TRBJ2-2, the V gene TRBV18; TRBD2 aligns across 15 bases. With V trimmed by 2 bases and J by 4 bases, 8 bases remained unmatched. Germline V gives CDR1 KGHSH, CDR2 LQKENI. The CDR3 covers 19 residues. The CDR3 spells CASSPRTSGGAVSTGELFF. The CDR3 DNA reads TGTGCCAGCTCACCAAGGACTAGCGGGGGGGCCGTTAGCACCGGGGAGCTGTTTTTT.

The rearrangement uses TRBV25-1 and TRBJ2-1; D is undetermined. V shed 2 bases and J shed 8 bases, with 4 bases lying between them. Germline CDR1 MGHDK, CDR2 SYGVNS. This CDR3 region has 11 residues. Here the CDR3 reads CASSEEYEQFF. Here the CDR3 DNA reads TGTGCCAGCAGTGAAGAGTATGAGCAGTTCTTC.

The V gene is TRBV7-2, the J gene TRBJ2-7, with D perhaps TRBD1 (5 bases). Trimming pared 1 base from V and 0 bases from J, leaving 10 bases between. The CDR3 is made up of 15 amino acids. Germline CDR1 and CDR2: SGHTA and FQGNSA. The CDR3 nucleotides read TGTGCCAGCAGCTTAGGTCAGGGCGTCTCCTACGAGCAGTACTTC. This translates into CASSLGQGVSYEQYF.

V gene TRBV4-1 combines with J gene TRBJ1-4, with 7 bases matching TRBD1. Germline CDR1 and CDR2: MGHRA and YSYEKL. Trimming removed 1 base from V and 7 bases from J; junction bases left unmatched: 3. The CDR3 has 14 residues. CDR3 region: CASSQGQGSEKLFF. CDR3 DNA: TGCGCCAGCAGCCAAGGACAGGGAAGTGAAAAACTGTTTTTT.

The CDR3 sequence is CASSPRQANEKLFF. The CDR3, as DNA: TGTGCCAGCAGTCCGCGACAGGCTAATGAAAAACTGTTTTTT. J is TRBJ1-4 and V is TRBV7-2; weak D call: TRBD1 (6 bases). CDR1 and CDR2 from the germline V gene are SGHTA and FQGNSA. Trimming stripped 6 bases from V and 3 bases from J, with 11 bases between. The CDR3 loop spans 14 amino acids.